The following is a T cell receptor beta chain sequence with its context. The target antigen is unknown. This sample is part of a study of T cell clonotyping in hematopoietic cell transplantation. The wider study: Pretransplant recipient samples were taken after cytoreduction.

Assay: immunoSEQ multiplex PCR; the TCRdb copy retains only in-frame clones and omits some. Found here are approximately 11,000 clones, around 87% of them singletons; the top ten hold more than 13%. CDR1 SGHTA and CDR2 FQGNSA come from the germline V gene. The CDR3 runs to 15 residues. The V end was cut by 1 base, the J end by 2 bases, with 12 bases between. Study-level points and caveats: No sorting was done, leaving CD4 and CD8 contributions mixed. Broader posttransplant TCR repertoire diversity was predicted by graft donor and pretransplant recipient Inverse Simpson Index values.

The time point: recipient sample about 28 days before transplant, after cytoreduction. Samples: about 28 days before transplant, then days 30, 100 and 180 after. The source of this sequence is a woman aged 45-59 years with chronic myeloid leukemia. Some clones in this sample may be carry-over from other donors' samples. This chain links TRBV7-2 with TRBJ2-7; D possibly corresponds to TRBD1 (6 bases). Sample: peripheral blood mononuclear cells, taken before stem cell transplant. The CDR3 is CASSLVLGGAYEQYF. DNA of the CDR3: TGTGCCAGCAGCTTAGTTTTAGGGGGAGCCTACGAGCAGTACTTC.